The 14 T cell receptor beta chains below were found in one sample sequenced in a study of blood T cell repertoires in COVID-19 (dated by TCRdb to about 2020). The protocol used for the library was the immunoSEQ multiplex PCR assay. Entries here come from immuneACCESS through TCRdb and include only in-frame sequences with V and J called. Some clones fail to appear in such tables; in the studies checked, an unresolved V gene covers under half of the shortfall, and the cause of the remainder is unknown. Recorded for this sample are about 180,000 clones; roughly 88% of them occurred a single time. The top ten constitute roughly 9.1% of the sample. Source material: PBMCs or T cells enriched from blood (not recorded which). The source is a woman in her thirties who had recovered from COVID-19.

This sequence joins TRBV28 and TRBJ2-1; D is possibly TRBD1 (5 bases). Germline V CDR1 and CDR2: MDHEN, SYDVKM. Trimming removed 5 bases at V and 4 bases at J, with 9 bases between. The CDR3 is 13 amino acids. The chain's CDR3 is CASSTTVYNEQFF. CDR3 DNA: TGTGCCAGCAGTACGACAGTATACAATGAGCAGTTCTTC.

The J gene is TRBJ1-3, the V gene TRBV18, with a weak D call TRBD1 (5 bases). The V gene lost 3 bases and the J gene lost 1 base, with 13 bases spanning the gap. Germline assignment: CDR1 KGHSH and CDR2 LQKENI. This CDR3 is 16 amino acids long. The CDR3 DNA follows: TGTGCCAGCTCACCCCCCGAGGGGAGGTCTGGAAACACCATATATTTT. As protein: CASSPPEGRSGNTIYF.

The chain couples TRBV9 to TRBJ2-3; 10 nucleotides align to TRBD2. Germline CDR1 reads SGDLS; CDR2 reads YYNGEE. Trimming cost V 4 bases and J 0 bases; bases outside gene matches: 5. The CDR3 is made up of 16 amino acids. CDR3 loop: CASSQGTSESTDTQYF. CDR3 in DNA: TGTGCCAGCAGCCAAGGGACTAGCGAGAGCACAGATACGCAGTATTTT.

The chain couples TRBV4-1 to TRBJ2-1; TRBD2 matches at 9 bases. This CDR3 has 19 amino acids. Germline CDR1 MGHRA, CDR2 YSYEKL. J gave up 1 base and V 0 bases, and 10 bases lay outside the gene matches. The CDR3 nucleotides are TGCGCCAGCAGCCAAGAGGGAGGAGCGGGAGGTATGTCCTACAATGAGCAGTTCTTC. Translating it yields CASSQEGGAGGMSYNEQFF.

The V and J genes are TRBV28 and TRBJ2-3; D remains ambiguous. Germline V lookup: CDR1 MDHEN, CDR2 SYDVKM. V was shortened by 10 bases and J by 0 bases, with 8 bases between the two germline ends. The CDR3 spans 12 residues. The CDR3 region has the DNA TGTGCCACCTGTTCTAGCACAGATACGCAGTATTTT. It codes for CATCSSTDTQYF.

V and J are TRBV14 and TRBJ2-1; a weak D match, TRBD2 (5 bases). This CDR3 comprises 15 residues. Germline assignment: CDR1 SGHDN and CDR2 FVKESK. V lost 1 base, J lost 5 bases, and 12 bases lay in between. CDR3 coding DNA: TGTGCCAGCAGCCAAGTACTAGTCCTTCACAATGAGCAGTTCTTC. Its protein is CASSQVLVLHNEQFF.

V is TRBV7-9 and J is TRBJ2-1, with 9 bases matching TRBD1. V gave up 5 bases and J gave up 3 bases; unmatched junction bases: 5. The CDR3 totals 15 residues. Germline V gene sequence: CDR1 SEHNR, CDR2 FQNEAQ (reference sequence). CDR3 amino acids: CASSQGTGSYNEQFF. The CDR3 DNA sequence: TGTGCCAGCAGCCAAGGGACAGGGAGCTACAATGAGCAGTTCTTC. Full variable domain (remainder filled in from reference TRBV7-9 and TRBJ2-1): DTGVSQNPRHKITKRGQNVTFRCDPISEHNRLYWYRQTLGQGPEFLTYFQNEAQLEKSRLLSDRFSAERPKGSFSTLEIQRTEQGDSAMYLCASSQGTGSYNEQFFGPGTRLTVL.

This clone was seen a single time. The rearrangement joins TRBV9 to TRBJ1-1; D is unresolved. This CDR3 comprises 14 residues. Germline assignment: CDR1 SGDLS and CDR2 YYNGEE. Trimming stripped 0 bases from V and 2 bases from J, with 8 bases between. For the CDR3, the DNA is TGTGCCAGCAGCGTAGAAGCCTTCAACACTGAAGCTTTCTTT. Encoded protein: CASSVEAFNTEAFF.

J is TRBJ2-1 and V is TRBV19; D perhaps matches TRBD1 (5 bases). The CDR3 runs 11 residues. CDR1 and CDR2 (germline): LNHDA, SQIVND (reference sequence). The V and J ends lost 7 bases and 7 bases respectively, with 8 bases between them. In DNA, the CDR3 is TGTGCCAGTACTAGGGGTAATGAGCAGTTCTTC. It encodes CASTRGNEQFF.

This clone has more than one count but fewer than ten. CDR3 nucleotide sequence: TGTGCCAGCAGCTTAACTTGGGAGAGGGTAGTCCCTGGAAACACCATATATTTT. It encodes CASSLTWERVVPGNTIYF. The chain links TRBV7-8 to TRBJ1-3; no reliable D call. Germline loops: CDR1 SGHVS, CDR2 FQNEAQ. V shed 2 bases and J shed 2 bases, with 19 bases lying between them. The CDR3 has 18 amino acids.

The gene calls are TRBV7-9 and TRBJ2-7, with D perhaps TRBD2 (5 bases). Germline-derived CDR1 and CDR2 are SEHNR and FQNEAQ (reference sequence). V was pared by 3 bases and J by 5 bases, with 11 bases between. The length of the CDR3 is 13 residues. The CDR3 DNA is TGTGCCAGCAGCTTGGAGGTTGTCCACGAGCAGTACTTC. The encoded protein is CASSLEVVHEQYF.

The V call is TRBV5-1, the J call TRBJ2-1, with D possibly being TRBD1 (6 bases). Trimming shortened V by 3 bases and J by 5 bases, and 15 bases separated the two germline ends. CDR3 size: 15 residues. Germline CDR1 SGHRS, CDR2 YFSETQ. This chain's CDR3 is CASSSRPDRNNEQFF. The CDR3 DNA follows: TGCGCCAGCAGCTCCCGCCCAGACAGGAACAATGAGCAGTTCTTC.

The chain recombines TRBV7-2 with TRBJ2-5; 8 nucleotides line up with TRBD1. Trimming took 3 bases from V and 4 from J; bases not matched to a gene: 4. Germline V gene lookup returns CDR1 SGHTA and CDR2 FQGNSA. The CDR3 is made up of 14 amino acids. CDR3 in amino acids: CASSFTGGGETQYF. The DNA of the CDR3 is TGTGCCAGCAGCTTTACAGGGGGTGGAGAGACCCAGTACTTC. The complete variable domain, with remaining parts taken from reference TRBV7-2 and TRBJ2-5, reads GAGVSQSPSNKVTEKGKDVELRCDPISGHTALYWYRQSLGQGLEFLIYFQGNSAPDKSGLPSDRFSAERTGGSVSTLTIQRTQQEDSAVYLCASSFTGGGETQYFGPGTRLLVL.

V is TRBV7-9 and J is TRBJ2-1; weak D call: TRBD2 (6 bases). This CDR3 is built from 13 residues. V lost 7 bases and J 4 bases, leaving 11 bases between the germline ends. CDR1 is SEHNR, CDR2 FQNEAQ, per germline (reference sequence). The CDR3 DNA sequence: TGTGCCAGCACCTTCAGCGGGTACAATGAGCAGTTCTTC. The encoded protein is CASTFSGYNEQFF. Complete variable domain (other parts from reference TRBV7-9 and TRBJ2-1): DTGVSQNPRHKITKRGQNVTFRCDPISEHNRLYWYRQTLGQGPEFLTYFQNEAQLEKSRLLSDRFSAERPKGSFSTLEIQRTEQGDSAMYLCASTFSGYNEQFFGPGTRLTVL.